This T cell receptor (beta chain) was found in a study of Ad26.COV2.S vaccination and SARS-CoV-2 variants. Overall study results and limits: Once vaccination had occurred, spike-specific CD8+ and CD4+ T cell responses reportedly showed substantial breadth. Recipients of vaccine and of placebo showed similar breadth of their non-spike TCR repertoires. Quantification of TCR breadth and depth may have yielded underestimates of total T cell responses.

The CDR3 totals 12 residues. The V gene lost 6 bases and the J gene lost 5 bases, with 10 bases spanning the gap. Germline CDR1 and CDR2: SNHLY and FYNNEI. The protocol was immunoSEQ multiplex PCR, while the TCRdb copy is restricted to in-frame clones and leaves out a portion. The sample has roughly 180,000 clones, approximately 90% seen once. As to this clone: Its antigen is as yet unknown.

The clonotype originates from a human donor who had recovered from COVID-19. This chain links TRBV2 with TRBJ1-1; tentatively, D is TRBD1 (6 bases). The source was peripheral blood, collected after recovery from COVID-19. This chain's CDR3 is CASRGGGTEAFF. CDR3 DNA sequence: TGTGCCAGCAGAGGGGGGGGGACTGAAGCTTTCTTT.